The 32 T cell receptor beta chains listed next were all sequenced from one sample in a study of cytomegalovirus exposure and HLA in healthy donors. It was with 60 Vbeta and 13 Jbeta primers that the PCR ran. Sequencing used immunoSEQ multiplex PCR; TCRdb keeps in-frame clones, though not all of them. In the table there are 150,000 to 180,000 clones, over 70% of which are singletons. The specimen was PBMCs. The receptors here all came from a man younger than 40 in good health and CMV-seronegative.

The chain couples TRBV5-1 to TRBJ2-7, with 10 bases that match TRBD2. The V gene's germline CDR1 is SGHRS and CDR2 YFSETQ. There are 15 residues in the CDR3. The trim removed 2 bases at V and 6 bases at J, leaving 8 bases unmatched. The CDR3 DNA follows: TGCGCCAGCAGCTTTGGGAGGACTAGCGGTGCCGAGCAGTACTTC. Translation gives CASSFGRTSGAEQYF.

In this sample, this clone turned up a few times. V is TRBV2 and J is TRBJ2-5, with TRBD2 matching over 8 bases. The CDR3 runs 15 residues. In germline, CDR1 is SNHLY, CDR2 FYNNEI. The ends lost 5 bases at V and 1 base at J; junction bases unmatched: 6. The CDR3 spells CASSFVAGIQETQYF. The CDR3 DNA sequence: TGTGCCAGCAGTTTTGTAGCGGGGATCCAAGAGACCCAGTACTTC.

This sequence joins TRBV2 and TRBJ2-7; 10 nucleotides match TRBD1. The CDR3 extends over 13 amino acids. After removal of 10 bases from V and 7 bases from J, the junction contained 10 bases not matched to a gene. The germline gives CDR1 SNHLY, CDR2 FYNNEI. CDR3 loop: CATGQGPSREQYF. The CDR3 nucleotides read TGTGCCACGGGACAGGGGCCGAGTCGAGAGCAGTACTTC.

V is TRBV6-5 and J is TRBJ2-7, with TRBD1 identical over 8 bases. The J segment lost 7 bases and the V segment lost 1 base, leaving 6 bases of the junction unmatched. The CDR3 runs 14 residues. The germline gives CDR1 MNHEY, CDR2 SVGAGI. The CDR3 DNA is TGTGCCAGCAGTTACTTGCAGGGGGCAGGGGAGCAGTACTTC. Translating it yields CASSYLQGAGEQYF.

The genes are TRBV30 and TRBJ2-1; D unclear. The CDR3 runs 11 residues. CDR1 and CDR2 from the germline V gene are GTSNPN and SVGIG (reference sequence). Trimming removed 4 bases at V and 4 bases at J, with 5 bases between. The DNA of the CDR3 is TGTGCCTGGAATCATTACAATGAGCAGTTCTTC. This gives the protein CAWNHYNEQFF.

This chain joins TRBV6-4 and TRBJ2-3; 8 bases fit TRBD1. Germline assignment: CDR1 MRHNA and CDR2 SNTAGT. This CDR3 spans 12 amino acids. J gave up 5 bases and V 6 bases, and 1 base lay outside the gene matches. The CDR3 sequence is CASSDRGDTQYF. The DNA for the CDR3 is TGTGCCAGCAGCGACAGGGGAGATACGCAGTATTTT.

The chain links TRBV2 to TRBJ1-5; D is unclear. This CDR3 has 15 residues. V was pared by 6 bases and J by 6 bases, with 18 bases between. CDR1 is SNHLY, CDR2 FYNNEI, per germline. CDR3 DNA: TGTGCCAGCAGCGACTCCTGGGGTGCGGGTCAGCCCCAGCATTTT. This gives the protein CASSDSWGAGQPQHF. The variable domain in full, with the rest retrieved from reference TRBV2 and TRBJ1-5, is EPEVTQTPSHQVTQMGQEVILRCVPISNHLYFYWYRQILGQKVEFLVSFYNNEISEKSEIFDDQFSVERPDGSNFTLKIRSTKLEDSAMYFCASSDSWGAGQPQHFGDGTRLSIL.

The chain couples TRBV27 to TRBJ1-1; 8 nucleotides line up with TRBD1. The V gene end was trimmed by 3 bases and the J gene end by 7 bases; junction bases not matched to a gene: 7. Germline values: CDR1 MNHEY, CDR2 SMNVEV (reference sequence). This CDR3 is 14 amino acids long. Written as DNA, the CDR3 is TGTGCCAGCAGTTTTTCTACAGGGGGTGGTGAAGCTTTCTTT. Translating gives CASSFSTGGGEAFF.

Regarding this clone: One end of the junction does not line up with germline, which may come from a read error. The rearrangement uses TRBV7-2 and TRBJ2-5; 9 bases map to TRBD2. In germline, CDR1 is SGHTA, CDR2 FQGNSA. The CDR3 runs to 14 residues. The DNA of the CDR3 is TGTGCCAGCAGCCTAGCGGGGAGTCAAGAGACCCAGTACTTC. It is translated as CASSLAGSQETQYF.

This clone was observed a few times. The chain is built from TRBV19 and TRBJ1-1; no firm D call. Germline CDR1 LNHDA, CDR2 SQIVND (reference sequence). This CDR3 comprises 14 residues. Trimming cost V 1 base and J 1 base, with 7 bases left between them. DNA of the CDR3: TGTGCCAGTAGTATAGCCCGGGGGAACACTGAAGCTTTCTTT. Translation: CASSIARGNTEAFF.

CDR3 coding DNA: TGTGCCAGTAGTATGGGACTCATCTACGAGCAGTACTTC. Its translation is CASSMGLIYEQYF. This chain connects TRBV19 to TRBJ2-7, with D perhaps matching TRBD2 (6 bases). V was cut by 3 bases and J by 3 bases, with 9 bases left in between. CDR3 size: 13 residues. Germline CDR1 reads LNHDA; CDR2 reads SQIVND (reference sequence).

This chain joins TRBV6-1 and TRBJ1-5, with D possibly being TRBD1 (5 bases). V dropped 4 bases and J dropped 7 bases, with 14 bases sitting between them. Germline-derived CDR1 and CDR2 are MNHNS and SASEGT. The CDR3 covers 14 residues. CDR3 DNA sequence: TGTGCCAGCAGTGTGAGCGCGGGGGGACAGCCCCAGCATTTT. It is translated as CASSVSAGGQPQHF.

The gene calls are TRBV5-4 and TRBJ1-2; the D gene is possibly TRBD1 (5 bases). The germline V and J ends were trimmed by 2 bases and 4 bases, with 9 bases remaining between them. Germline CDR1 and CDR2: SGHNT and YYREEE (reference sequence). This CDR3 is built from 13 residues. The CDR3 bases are TGTGCCAGCAGCTTTTGGGGCTTCTATGGCTACACCTTC. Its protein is CASSFWGFYGYTF.

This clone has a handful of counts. CDR3 loop: CASSRRQGTYNEQFF. CDR3 sequence (DNA): TGTGCCAGCAGTCGTCGACAAGGAACCTACAATGAGCAGTTCTTC. The chain uses TRBV5-6 and TRBJ2-1; D unresolved. The CDR3 has 15 residues. Trimming shortened V by 5 bases and J by 2 bases, and 14 bases separated the two germline ends. Per germline, CDR1 SGHDT and CDR2 YYEEEE.

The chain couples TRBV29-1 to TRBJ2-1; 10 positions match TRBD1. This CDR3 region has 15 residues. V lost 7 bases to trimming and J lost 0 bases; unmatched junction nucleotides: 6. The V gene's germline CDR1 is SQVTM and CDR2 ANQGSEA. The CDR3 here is CSAPGTGVSYNEQFF. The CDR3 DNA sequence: TGCAGCGCTCCCGGGACAGGGGTCTCCTACAATGAGCAGTTCTTC.

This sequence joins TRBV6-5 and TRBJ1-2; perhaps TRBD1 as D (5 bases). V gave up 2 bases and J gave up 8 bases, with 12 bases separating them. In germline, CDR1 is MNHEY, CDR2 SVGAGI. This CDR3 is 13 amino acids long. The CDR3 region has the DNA TGTGCCAGCAGTTACGCCCGGGGGGAAGGCTACACCTTC. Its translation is CASSYARGEGYTF.

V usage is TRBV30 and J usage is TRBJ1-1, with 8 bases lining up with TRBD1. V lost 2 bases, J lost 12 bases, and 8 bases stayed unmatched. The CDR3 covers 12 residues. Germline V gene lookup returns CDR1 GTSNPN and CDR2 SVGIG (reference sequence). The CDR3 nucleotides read TGTGCCTGGAGTTCCTCGGACAGGGTGACTTTCTTT. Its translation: CAWSSSDRVTFF.

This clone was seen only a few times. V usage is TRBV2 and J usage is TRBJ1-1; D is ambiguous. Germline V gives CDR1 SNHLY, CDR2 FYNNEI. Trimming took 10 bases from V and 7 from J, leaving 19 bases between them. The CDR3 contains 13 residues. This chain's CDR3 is CATLSRRENEAFF. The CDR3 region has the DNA TGTGCCACCCTCTCTCGCCGGGAAAATGAAGCTTTCTTT. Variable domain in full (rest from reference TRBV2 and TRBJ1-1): EPEVTQTPSHQVTQMGQEVILRCVPISNHLYFYWYRQILGQKVEFLVSFYNNEISEKSEIFDDQFSVERPDGSNFTLKIRSTKLEDSAMYFCATLSRRENEAFFGQGTRLTVV.

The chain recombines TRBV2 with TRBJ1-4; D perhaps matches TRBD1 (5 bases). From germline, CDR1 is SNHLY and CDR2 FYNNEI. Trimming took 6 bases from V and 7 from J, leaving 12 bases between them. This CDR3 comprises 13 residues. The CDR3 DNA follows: TGTGCCAGCAGCAGGGTGCGGAGTGAAAAACTGTTTTTT. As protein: CASSRVRSEKLFF.

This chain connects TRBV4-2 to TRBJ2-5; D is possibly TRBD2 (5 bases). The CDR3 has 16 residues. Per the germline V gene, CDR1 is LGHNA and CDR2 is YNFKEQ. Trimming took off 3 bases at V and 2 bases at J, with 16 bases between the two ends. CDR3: CASSQWSRAGQETQYF. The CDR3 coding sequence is TGTGCCAGCAGCCAGTGGTCCCGGGCGGGTCAAGAGACCCAGTACTTC.

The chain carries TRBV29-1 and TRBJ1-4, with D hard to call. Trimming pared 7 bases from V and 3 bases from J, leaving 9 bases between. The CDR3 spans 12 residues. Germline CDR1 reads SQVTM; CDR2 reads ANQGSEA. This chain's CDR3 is CSGGSPNEKLFF. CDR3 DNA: TGCAGCGGCGGATCCCCTAATGAAAAACTGTTTTTT.

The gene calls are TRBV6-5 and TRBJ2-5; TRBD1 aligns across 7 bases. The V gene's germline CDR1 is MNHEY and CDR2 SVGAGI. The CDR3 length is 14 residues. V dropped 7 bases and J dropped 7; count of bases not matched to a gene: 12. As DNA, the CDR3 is TGTGCCAGCACGCCAGGGGGTCGGGATGGGACCCAGTACTTC. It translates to CASTPGGRDGTQYF.

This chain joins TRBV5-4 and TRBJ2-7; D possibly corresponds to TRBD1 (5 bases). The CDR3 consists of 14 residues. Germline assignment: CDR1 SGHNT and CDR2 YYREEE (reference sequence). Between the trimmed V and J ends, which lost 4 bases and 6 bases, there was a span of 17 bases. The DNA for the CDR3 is TGTGCCAGCAGCCCGGCGACCAGGGTTAGCGAGCAGTACTTC. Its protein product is CASSPATRVSEQYF.

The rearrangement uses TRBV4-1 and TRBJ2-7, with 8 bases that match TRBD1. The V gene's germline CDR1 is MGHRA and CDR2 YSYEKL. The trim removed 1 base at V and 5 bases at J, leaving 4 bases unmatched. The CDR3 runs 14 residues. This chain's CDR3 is CASSQVAGGDEQYF. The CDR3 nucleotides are TGCGCCAGCAGCCAAGTCGCAGGGGGCGACGAGCAGTACTTC.

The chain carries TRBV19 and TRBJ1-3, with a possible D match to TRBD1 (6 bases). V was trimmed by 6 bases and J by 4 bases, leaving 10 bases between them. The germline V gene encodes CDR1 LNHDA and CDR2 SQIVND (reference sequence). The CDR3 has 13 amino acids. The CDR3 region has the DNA TGTGCCAGTAGAGGGGGTTCCGGAAACACCATATATTTT. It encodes CASRGGSGNTIYF.

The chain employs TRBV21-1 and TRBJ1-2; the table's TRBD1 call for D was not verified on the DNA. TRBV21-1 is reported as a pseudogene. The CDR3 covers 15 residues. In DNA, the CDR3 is TGTGCCAGCAGCAAATGGACAGGGGGCGACTATGGCTACACCTTC. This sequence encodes CASSKWTGGDYGYTF.

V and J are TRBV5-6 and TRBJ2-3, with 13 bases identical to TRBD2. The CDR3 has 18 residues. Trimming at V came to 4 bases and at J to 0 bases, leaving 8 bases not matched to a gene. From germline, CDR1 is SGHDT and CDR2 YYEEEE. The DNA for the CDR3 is TGTGCCAGCAGCGCCGCGACTAGCGGGGGGTTCAGCACAGATACGCAGTATTTT. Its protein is CASSAATSGGFSTDTQYF. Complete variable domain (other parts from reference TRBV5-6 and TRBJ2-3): DAGVTQSPTHLIKTRGQQVTLRCSPKSGHDTVSWYQQALGQGPQFIFQYYEEEERQRGNFPDRFSGHQFPNYSSELNVNALLLGDSALYLCASSAATSGGFSTDTQYFGPGTRLTVL.

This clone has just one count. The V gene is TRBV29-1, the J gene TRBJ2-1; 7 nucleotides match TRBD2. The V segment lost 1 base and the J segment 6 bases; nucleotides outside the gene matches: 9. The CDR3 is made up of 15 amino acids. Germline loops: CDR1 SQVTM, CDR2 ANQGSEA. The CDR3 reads CSVEALAEVSNEQFF. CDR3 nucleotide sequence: TGCAGCGTTGAAGCCCTAGCGGAAGTGAGCAATGAGCAGTTCTTC.

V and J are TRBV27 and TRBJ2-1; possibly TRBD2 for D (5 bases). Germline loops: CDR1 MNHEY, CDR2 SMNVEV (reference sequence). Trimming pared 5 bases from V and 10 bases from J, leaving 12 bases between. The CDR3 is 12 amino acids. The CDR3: CASSQDWREQFF. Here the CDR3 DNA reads TGTGCCAGCAGTCAGGACTGGAGAGAGCAGTTCTTC.

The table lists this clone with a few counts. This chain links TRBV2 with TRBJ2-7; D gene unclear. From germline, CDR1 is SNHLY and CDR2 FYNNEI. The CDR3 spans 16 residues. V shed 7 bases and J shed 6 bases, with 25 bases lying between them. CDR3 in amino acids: CASIVGGVGFLGEQYF. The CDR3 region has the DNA TGTGCCAGCATTGTTGGCGGAGTCGGTTTTTTGGGCGAGCAGTACTTC.

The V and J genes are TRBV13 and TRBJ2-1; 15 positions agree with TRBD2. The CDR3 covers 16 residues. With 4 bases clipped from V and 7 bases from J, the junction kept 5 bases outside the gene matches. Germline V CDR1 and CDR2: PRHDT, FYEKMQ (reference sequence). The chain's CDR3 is CASSSGLAGGGNEQFF. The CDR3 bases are TGTGCCAGCAGCTCGGGACTAGCGGGGGGTGGTAATGAGCAGTTCTTC.

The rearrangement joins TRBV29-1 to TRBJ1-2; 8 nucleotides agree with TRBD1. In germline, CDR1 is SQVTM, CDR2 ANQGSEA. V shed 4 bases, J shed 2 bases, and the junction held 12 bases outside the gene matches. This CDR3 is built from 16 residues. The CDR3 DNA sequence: TGCAGCGTTGGGGCCAGGGGGCGAAGCTCCAACTATGGCTACACCTTC. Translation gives CSVGARGRSSNYGYTF.